This T cell receptor beta chain was recovered during a study of T cells after yellow fever vaccination. TCRdb used MiXCR to reprocess the 5' RACE reads, holding one entry per CDR3 protein. The sample lists some 500,000 distinct CDR3 sequences, roughly 13% occurring once. V shed 10 bases and J 4 bases; nucleotides not matched to a gene: 9. Germline CDR1 and CDR2: SEHNR and FQNEAQ (reference sequence). There are 14 residues in the CDR3. This clonotype appeared a few times. The clonotype comes from a man aged 30 to 45 who received the YFV17D yellow fever vaccine. The material sequenced was PBMCs, taken on the day of the yellow fever booster vaccination. The chain has TRBV7-9 and TRBJ2-1; 8 bases are a match to TRBD2. The CDR3 DNA reads as TGTGCCACCCAAAGTTTAGCGGGATACAATGAGCAGTTCTTC. It yields the protein CATQSLAGYNEQFF.